This TCR beta chain was obtained from a study of cytomegalovirus exposure and HLA in healthy donors (dated 2017 in TCRdb). Background for the entire study: According to an earlier analysis of a few hundred of the donors, 150 million to 200 million T cells yielded some 120 million unique TCR beta sequences and 276 Gb of sequence data. An early release covering over 500 HLA-typed donors comprised roughly 300 gigabases of sequencing data and tens of millions of unique TCR sequences. Of the roughly 400 genotyped donors, around 81% fell in the genetic ancestry cluster associated with self-reported Caucasian donors. The study aimed to test whether signatures of past pathogen exposure could be identified by cataloging public T cell receptors. The study profiled the T cell repertoires of 500 to 800 subjects by immunosequencing and related them to cytomegalovirus serostatus. Along with the approximately 620-subject first cohort, a separate validation cohort of about 110 different subjects was used. The study combined high-throughput TCR immunosequencing, statistical association of individual TCRs with disease status, and machine learning to predict cytomegalovirus infection status. A later analysis re-analyzed previously published TCR beta repertoires from 650 to 800 donors and added high-resolution HLA genotyping to study TCR occurrence patterns. The later analysis used no new phenotypic data to find candidate immune exposures, relying instead on TCR beta sequences and their occurrence across donors. To decide whether each TCR beta V gene segment behaved as functional or pseudogenic, an earlier analysis of some 580 of the donors relied on high-throughput TCR beta sequencing. Donor age, sex, ethnicity and CMV serostatus were compiled together with the repertoire data. A later genetic analysis used genome-wide SNP genotypes for about three fifths of the roughly 700 donors, treating that subset as a discovery cohort. All discovery cohort repertoires had been generated on a single sequencing platform. HLA typing included class I and class II loci at four-digit resolution. The number of typed donors differed by locus: about 620-640 for A, B, C, DRB1 and DQB1; 522 for DQA1; 606 for DPA1; and around 470 for DPB1. Because of strong linkage in the cohort, five DR-DQ haplotypes were treated as single units for association and clustering. Across approximately 400 genotyped donors of the cohort, an average of about 240,000 unique TCR beta nucleotide sequences per donor were sequenced, and roughly 20% of those sequences were non-productive.

Findings and caveats that apply to the study as a whole: The cohort was sequenced for TCR beta chains only, and without alpha or paired-chain data the features that could be detected were limited. When HLA alleles, especially DR and DQ, strongly co-occurred, TCR associations were difficult to assign to individual alleles. A later analysis found that most CMV-associated TCR beta chains appeared HLA-restricted, with HLA associations seemingly driven largely by CMV exposure. In a later analysis, TCR association rates were found to vary across HLA loci, with the most associated TCRs seen for DRB1 alleles and the fewest for HLA-C alleles. In both the original and validation cohorts, the classifier was reported to diagnose cytomegalovirus status with high specificity and sensitivity. The authors suggested that the approach could potentially be generalized to other disease states and immunological phenotypes. A group of highly shared sequence variants was considered likely to be a technical artifact of the sequencing pipeline. The study listed approximately 150 TCR beta chains as associated with cytomegalovirus. In vitro tests confirmed that three of the cytomegalovirus-associated TCR beta chains recognize cytomegalovirus antigens. Because counts were too low, about 18 rarely observed V segments, including chromosome 9 orphons, were excluded from the earlier analysis of 587 of the donors. The only immune exposure information available for the cohort was CMV serostatus. Correlated functional status among segregating V segments might be attributable to linkage disequilibrium, but an unknown experimental factor could not be ruled out. Specific HLA alleles were associated with around 18,000 TCR beta sequences at a false discovery rate of 0.05 in a later analysis. Compared with equally common non-associated chains, HLA-associated TCR beta chains in a later analysis were more clonally expanded and had lower generation probabilities. A further reported finding was that TCR beta sequences accurately predicted the HLA-A and HLA-B alleles for most subjects in the first cohort. In a later analysis, several top co-occurrence clusters were reported to appear linked to parvovirus B19, influenza, CMV and Epstein-Barr virus. An association between a missense DCLRE1C variant and V-gene and J-gene trimming of TCR beta chains was found in a later genetic analysis and replicated in an independent cohort. Broadly in line with IMGT annotations, most TCR beta V segments showed up in productive rearrangements about 90% or about 30% of the time in an earlier analysis of about 500 of the donors. Across donors, most TCR sequences were observed very rarely, whereas some public TCRs were present in many individuals. According to a later genetic analysis, donors in an Asian-associated ancestry cluster had fewer N-insertions in productive TCRs than the approximately 610-donor mean. Some IMGT-functional V segments, including TRBV6-2 and TRBV6-3, could not be distinguished by the 87-base-pair reads and were therefore excluded. Because HLA typing was missing for some donors at each locus, association tests included only the typed subset. Sequencing depth was assumed to be roughly uniform across donors in the presence/absence analyses, though that assumption may not hold.

The cohort consisted of hundreds of healthy bone marrow donors. At the time of sampling, every cohort member was nominally healthy, though immune exposures that went unrecorded were likely present. The donor was CMV seronegative and was included in the group of a few hundred seronegative cohort members. A peripheral blood sample was collected from each donor, and TCR beta sequencing was performed on peripheral blood mononuclear cells. The Qiagen DNeasy Blood Extraction Kit was used to extract genomic DNA from the blood cell samples. Library preparation employed the immunoSEQ multiplex PCR assay. The multiplex PCR relied on a mix of 60 forward primers for TCR Vbeta segments and 13 reverse primers for TCR Jbeta segments. Amplification of the CDR3 region of rearranged TCR beta genes was performed with a multiplex PCR assay on genomic DNA. The Illumina HiSeq System was used to sequence the amplified TCR beta libraries as 87-base-pair reads. The published analysis was carried out like this. Across the 600 to 700 repertoires, a later analysis counted tens of millions of unique TCR beta chains, around 11 million of which were shared by at least two donors. Raw reads were error-corrected and collapsed into unique sequences with a nearest-neighbor algorithm that merged closely related sequences to remove PCR and sequencing errors. To assign V, D and J gene segments, CDR3 sequences were aligned to IMGT reference sequences. For a sequence to be retained, at least a six-nucleotide match to both a V gene segment and a J gene segment was required. A rearrangement counted as productive if the CDR3 had no stop codons and remained in frame with V and J, and every other rearrangement counted as non-productive. CDR3 was defined according to IMGT convention as the region running from the second conserved V-encoded cysteine to the conserved J-encoded phenylalanine. Sequences without an unambiguous match to a single V gene segment were excluded from the earlier analysis of about 630 of the donors. An earlier analysis of 550 to 650 of the donors classified V segments as functional when productive rearrangements were above 56.7% and as segregating when the standard deviation between donors was above 5%. To diagnose cytomegalovirus status from the catalog of TCR beta chain sequences, a statistical classification framework was built. In a later analysis, TCR nucleotide sequences were compared against IMGT/GENE-DB human TR gene sequences so that V and J genes could be assigned. In a later analysis, CDR3 sequences and most-parsimonious VDJ recombination scenarios were assigned using the TCRdist pipeline. In a later analysis, each TCR beta chain was defined by its CDR3 amino acid sequence together with its V-gene family, and reads lacking a unique V-gene family were excluded. A later analysis removed roughly 590 highly shared, low-generation-probability nucleotide sequences to deal with suspected cross-contamination and a sequencing artifact. For each public chain, a later analysis derived a clonal expansion index from normalized ranks of inferred template counts within each repertoire. In a later analysis, generation probabilities were computed using a VDJ recombination model fitted to out-of-frame rearrangements, and the results were checked against IGoR. In a later analysis, TCR-TCR, TCR-HLA and TCR-CMV co-occurrence was scored with hypergeometric tests, and a repertoire-size bias correction was applied to TCR pairs. To estimate false discovery rates, a later analysis permuted the HLA or CMV assignments 20 times. In a later analysis, co-occurring TCRs were grouped using DBSCAN, with TCRdist sequence similarity added in when clustering inside HLA-allele-positive subsets. Co-occurrence clustering excluded repertoires with fewer than 30,000 or more than 120,000 public chains, plus five with anomalous nucleotide sharing. TCRdb holds this immuneACCESS table with in-frame rearrangements only. Some clones are missing; in checked studies, unresolved V genes explain under half, and the rest has no known cause. The DNA was the basis for D and trimming; V, J and clone size are from that table. For this sample there are roughly 200,000 clones; 82% appear just once. About 0.58% of the sample is taken by the ten largest.

This clone was detected a few times. Its recognized antigen is unknown. Base quality data are lacking; no much larger clone is found one base away. There are 18 amino acids in the CDR3, from cysteine to phenylalanine inclusive. Just the 54-base CDR3 DNA is kept, in frame starting at base 1. Compared with germline, V lacks 0 bases and J lacks 8 bases; bases without a gene match: 12. The CDR1 and CDR2 encoded by the germline V gene (reference sequence) are SEHNR and FQNEAQ. The chain is encoded by TRBV7-9 joined to TRBJ1-6; TRBD1 aligns with 8 central bases. The origin of this receptor is a middle-aged woman in good health and CMV-seronegative. Sequences were obtained from PBMCs. The CDR3 in this case is CASSLASGGGRGDSPLHF. The nucleotide sequence reads as follows: TGTGCCAGCAGCTTAGCATCAGGGGGCGGCCGCGGGGATTCACCCCTCCACTTT.